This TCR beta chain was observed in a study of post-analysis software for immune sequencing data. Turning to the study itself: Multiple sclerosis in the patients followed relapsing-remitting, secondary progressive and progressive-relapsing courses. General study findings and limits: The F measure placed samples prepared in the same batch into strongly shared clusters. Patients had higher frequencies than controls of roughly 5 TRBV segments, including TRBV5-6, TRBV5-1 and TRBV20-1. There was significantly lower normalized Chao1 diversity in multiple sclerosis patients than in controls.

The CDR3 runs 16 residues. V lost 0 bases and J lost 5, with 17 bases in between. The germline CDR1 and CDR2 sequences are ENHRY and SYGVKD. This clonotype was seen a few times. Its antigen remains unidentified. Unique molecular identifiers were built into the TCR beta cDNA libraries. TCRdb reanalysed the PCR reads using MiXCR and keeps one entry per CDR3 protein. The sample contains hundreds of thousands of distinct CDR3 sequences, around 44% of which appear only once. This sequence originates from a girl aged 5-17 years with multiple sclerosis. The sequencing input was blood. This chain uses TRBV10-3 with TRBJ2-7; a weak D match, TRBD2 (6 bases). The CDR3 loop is CAISESRSTSPNEQYF. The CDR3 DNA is TGTGCCATCAGTGAGTCCCGATCCACTAGCCCGAACGAGCAGTACTTC.